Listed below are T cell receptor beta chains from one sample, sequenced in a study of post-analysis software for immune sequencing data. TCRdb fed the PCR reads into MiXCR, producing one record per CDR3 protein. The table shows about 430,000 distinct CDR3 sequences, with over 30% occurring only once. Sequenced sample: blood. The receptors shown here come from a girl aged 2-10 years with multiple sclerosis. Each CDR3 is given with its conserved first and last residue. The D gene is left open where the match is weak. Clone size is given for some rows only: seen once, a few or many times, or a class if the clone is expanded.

TGTGCCAGCAGCCAAGACAGGGTCTCCTACAATGAGCAGTTCTTC | CASSQDRVSYNEQFF | - | TRBV3-1 | - | TRBJ2-1
TGTGCCAGCAGCTTAAAAGAGACAGCGTACCAAGAGACCCAGTACTTC | CASSLKETAYQETQYF | - | TRBV7-2 | - | TRBJ2-5
TGCGCCAGCAGATTGGTACGGGGACTAGCGGGAGGGCCGGAAAATGAGCAGTACTTC | CASRLVRGLAGGPENEQYF | once | TRBV5-1 | TRBD2 | TRBJ2-7
TGTGCCAGCAGCCGGGGACAGCACCTCCAAGAGACCCAGTACTTC | CASSRGQHLQETQYF | - | TRBV14 | TRBD1 | TRBJ2-5
TGCAGTGCTAGGAGGGCGGCCGATACGCAGTATTTT | CSARRAADTQYF | - | TRBV20-1 | - | TRBJ2-3
TGCAGTGCTGGATGGCAGGGAAAAGAGACCCAGTACTTC | CSAGWQGKETQYF | - | TRBV20-1 | - | TRBJ2-5
TGTGCCAGCAGTTTATCGTACGGGGGCCGGACTGAAGCTTTCTTT | CASSLSYGGRTEAFF | - | TRBV27 | - | TRBJ1-1
TGTGCCAGCACTAAAACAAGAGTGAGCACAGATATGCAGTATTTT | CASTKTRVSTDMQYF | - | TRBV12-3/TRBV12-4 | - | TRBJ2-3
TGTGCCATCAGTGAGTCGGGGCAGAGGGCCTACGAGCAGTACTTC | CAISESGQRAYEQYF | few | TRBV10-3 | - | TRBJ2-7
TGTGCCAGCAGCGTGGGACAGCACTATGGCTACACCTTC | CASSVGQHYGYTF | - | TRBV9 | TRBD1 | TRBJ1-2
TGTGCCAGCAGCGTTTCCGGGAGAGAGACCCAGTACTTC | CASSVSGRETQYF | - | TRBV7-2 | - | TRBJ2-5
TGCAGTGCTCCACAGGGTAACACAGATACGCAGTATTTT | CSAPQGNTDTQYF | - | TRBV20-1 | - | TRBJ2-3
TGTGCCAGCAGCATACAGGGGATCGGCACAGATACGCAGTATTTT | CASSIQGIGTDTQYF | - | TRBV7-2 | TRBD1 | TRBJ2-3
TGCAGTGCTTACCGGGACAGCCTCTATGGCTACACCTTC | CSAYRDSLYGYTF | few | TRBV20-1 | TRBD1 | TRBJ1-2
TGCAGTGCTAGAGATGTGCTAGCGGGAGAACGGTACAATGAGCAGTTCTTC | CSARDVLAGERYNEQFF | - | TRBV20-1 | TRBD2 | TRBJ2-1
TGTGCCAGCAGCCGGGGACTAGCGGTCTCTGGGGCCAACGTCCTGACTTTC | CASSRGLAVSGANVLTF | few | TRBV7-9 | TRBD2 | TRBJ2-6
TGTGCCAGCAGGCTTGGACATGGCCGACAGTACTTC | CASRLGHGRQYF | - | TRBV7-9 | - | TRBJ2-5
TGCAGTGCTAGAGATCTAAGAGGCACCGCAGATACGCAGTATTTT | CSARDLRGTADTQYF | - | TRBV20-1 | - | TRBJ2-3
TGCAGTGCAAGCCGGCGCGGGACAGCGAGGCATCAGCCCCAGCATTTT | CSASRRGTARHQPQHF | - | TRBV20-1 | TRBD1 | TRBJ1-5
TGCAGTGCTAGAGATGGGACGGCTAATGAAAAACTGTTTTTT | CSARDGTANEKLFF | - | TRBV20-1 | - | TRBJ1-4
TGTGCCAGCAGTTCCTTCGACAGGAAACCCTACGAGCAGTACTTC | CASSSFDRKPYEQYF | - | TRBV6-5 | - | TRBJ2-7
TGTGCCAGCAGCTTGGTTTCAGCGGGAGGGGACAATGAGCAGTTCTTC | CASSLVSAGGDNEQFF | - | TRBV5-5 | TRBD2 | TRBJ2-1
TGCGCCAGCAGCCGGGACAGGTCGCGGGAGACCCAGTACTTC | CASSRDRSRETQYF | many | TRBV5-1 | TRBD1 | TRBJ2-5
TGCAGTGCCACGGTCCAGGGAGAGGACAATCAGCCCCAGCATTTT | CSATVQGEDNQPQHF | - | TRBV20-1 | - | TRBJ1-5
TGTGCCAGCTCACTGACCGATTCTGGAAACACCATATATTTT | CASSLTDSGNTIYF | - | TRBV18 | - | TRBJ1-3
TGTGCCATCAGCGGCGAAGGCGAGACCCAGTACTTC | CAISGEGETQYF | few | TRBV10-3 | - | TRBJ2-5
TGTGCCAGCAGTTCCTTAGAGAGGACTGAAGCTTTCTTT | CASSSLERTEAFF | many | TRBV12-3/TRBV12-4 | - | TRBJ1-1
TGTGCTAGTGGTTTGGTACCAGGGGCTCCCTACGAGCAGTACTTC | CASGLVPGAPYEQYF | few | TRBV12-5 | - | TRBJ2-7
TGCAGTGCTAGAGGGCCTAGCGGGAGATACGAGCAGTACTTC | CSARGPSGRYEQYF | - | TRBV20-1 | TRBD2 | TRBJ2-7
TGCAGTCTTTGGTTGGTAGGGGGACTCGAGACCCAGTACTTC | CSLWLVGGLETQYF | few | TRBV20-1 | - | TRBJ2-5
TGCGCCAGCAGCTTACCGGGACTAGCGAGGGAGACCCAGTACTTC | CASSLPGLARETQYF | - | TRBV5-1 | TRBD2 | TRBJ2-5
TGCAGTGCAGTAGGGACAAAAGAGACCCAGTACTTC | CSAVGTKETQYF | few | TRBV20-1 | - | TRBJ2-5
TGCAGTGCTAGCGGGTTAGCGAGAGCGTTCTCCTACAATGAGCAGTTCTTC | CSASGLARAFSYNEQFF | - | TRBV20-1 | - | TRBJ2-1
TGTGCCAGCAGCGTGATTACGACGGGCGGGGAACTGTTTTTT | CASSVITTGGELFF | once | TRBV9 | - | TRBJ1-4
TGTGCCAGCAGCTCCGGTCGGGACAGCGTCTACTCTGGGGCCAACGTCCTGACTTTC | CASSSGRDSVYSGANVLTF | few | TRBV7-6 | TRBD1 | TRBJ2-6
TGTGCCAGCACTACGTGGGGACTAGCCAAAAACATTCAGTACTTC | CASTTWGLAKNIQYF | few | TRBV28 | - | TRBJ2-4
TGTGCCAGCAGTCCTACCCCCCAGGGACTCAACTATGGCTACACCTTC | CASSPTPQGLNYGYTF | - | TRBV28 | - | TRBJ1-2
TGTGCCAGCAGTTTAGACGGGGGTGACGAGCAGTACTTC | CASSLDGGDEQYF | few | TRBV12-3/TRBV12-4 | - | TRBJ2-7
TGTGCCAGCAGGTTCGGACTAGCGGGTGACTCCTACAATGAGCAGTTCTTC | CASRFGLAGDSYNEQFF | - | TRBV7-9 | TRBD2 | TRBJ2-1
TGCGCCAGCAGCCAAGATAGGATCAGCGGGAGATCCGAGCAGTACTTC | CASSQDRISGRSEQYF | many | TRBV4-3 | TRBD2 | TRBJ2-7
TGCGCCAGCAGCCAGGGGACTAGTGAAACAGATACGCAGTATTTT | CASSQGTSETDTQYF | - | TRBV5-1 | TRBD2 | TRBJ2-3
TGTGCCACTGACGACTATAGGACAGCTTCAAATCAGCCCCAGCATTTT | CATDDYRTASNQPQHF | few | TRBV12-3/TRBV12-4 | - | TRBJ1-5
TGTGCCAGCAGCAACCAACTCACAGGGATCTCCTACGAGCAGTACTTC | CASSNQLTGISYEQYF | once | TRBV7-2 | - | TRBJ2-7
TGTGCTAGTGGCACGACCCGGACTAGCCCCTACAATGAGCAGTTCTTC | CASGTTRTSPYNEQFF | - | TRBV12-5 | TRBD2 | TRBJ2-1
TGCAGTGCTAGAGGTCGTAGGGATTCCTACGAGCAGTACTTC | CSARGRRDSYEQYF | few | TRBV20-1 | - | TRBJ2-7
TGTGCCAGCAGTTACGTAGACAGCTCCTACGAGCAGTACTTC | CASSYVDSSYEQYF | - | TRBV6-5 | - | TRBJ2-7
TGTGCCAGCAGTCTTAGGGGGGGAAACACCGGGGAGCTGTTTTTT | CASSLRGGNTGELFF | few | TRBV3-1 | - | TRBJ2-2
TGTGCCATCAGTGCCCGGGACAGGGAAACTGAAGCTTTCTTT | CAISARDRETEAFF | - | TRBV10-3 | TRBD1 | TRBJ1-1
TGTGCCAGCTCCCGGGACAGGGAGAATGAGCAGTTCTTC | CASSRDRENEQFF | few | TRBV6-4 | TRBD1 | TRBJ2-1
TGTGCCACCAGCAGACGGACAGGGCTCCCCCAGAGGTACTTC | CATSRRTGLPQRYF | few | TRBV15 | TRBD1 | TRBJ2-7
TGTGCCAGCAGCTTAGAATCGGGCCCCACCATCACGCAGTATTTT | CASSLESGPTITQYF | few | TRBV7-2 | - | TRBJ2-3
TGCAGTGCTGGAAAACCTAGCGGGAGCTCCTACAATGAGCAGTTCTTC | CSAGKPSGSSYNEQFF | once | TRBV20-1 | TRBD2 | TRBJ2-1
TGCAGTGCTAGAGATCCCGGACTAGCGGGGGGTCTCTACGAGCAGTACTTC | CSARDPGLAGGLYEQYF | - | TRBV20-1 | TRBD2 | TRBJ2-7
TGTGCCAGCACCTTCAGGGACAGGGCAACCACTGGAGCTTTCTTT | CASTFRDRATTGAFF | - | TRBV28 | TRBD1 | TRBJ1-1